This record concerns one T cell receptor beta chain sequence. Its antigen is currently unknown. The donors comprised healthy bone marrow donors. This sample stems from a study of cytomegalovirus exposure and HLA in healthy donors. Study results and caveats: In a later analysis, most CMV-associated TCR beta chains appeared HLA-restricted. Despite most TCR sequences being rare, some public TCRs occurred in many donors.

The primer mix had 60 Vbeta and 13 Jbeta primers. Sequencing used immunoSEQ multiplex PCR; TCRdb keeps in-frame clones, though not all of them. The sample contains around 100,000 clones, about 77% of which appear only once. This clonotype originated in a male donor in good health and CMV-seropositive. The sequenced material came from PBMCs.

This CDR3 is CARSAGISYNEQFF. The CDR3 bases are TGTGCCAGATCAGCGGGAATTTCCTACAATGAGCAGTTCTTC. The chain is built from TRBV2 and TRBJ2-1, with TRBD2 identical over 7 bases. This CDR3 is built from 14 residues. The V segment lost 9 bases and the J segment 1 base; nucleotides outside the gene matches: 6. The germline CDR1 and CDR2 sequences are SNHLY and FYNNEI. Full variable domain (remainder filled in from reference TRBV2 and TRBJ2-1): EPEVTQTPSHQVTQMGQEVILRCVPISNHLYFYWYRQILGQKVEFLVSFYNNEISEKSEIFDDQFSVERPDGSNFTLKIRSTKLEDSAMYFCARSAGISYNEQFFGPGTRLTVL.